This record covers a single T cell receptor beta chain. Its antigen is still unknown. PCR was performed using 60 Vbeta and 13 Jbeta primers. Assay: immunoSEQ multiplex PCR; the TCRdb copy retains only in-frame clones and omits some. The sample lists 35,000 to 50,000 clones, around 50% seen once, with 9.5% to 13% in the top ten. V was cut by 7 bases and J by 2 bases, with 14 bases left in between. This CDR3 spans 14 amino acids. Germline V CDR1 and CDR2: LGHNA, YNFKEQ. These data belong to a study of cytomegalovirus exposure and HLA in healthy donors. Points from the study as a whole: In most subjects, TCR beta sequences reportedly gave accurate predictions of HLA-A and HLA-B alleles. Later analysis indicated greater clonal expansion among HLA-associated TCR beta chains than among equally common other chains. Excluded were some V segments that proved indistinguishable, including TRBV6-2 and TRBV6-3. A few of the chains that were CMV-associated were confirmed in vitro to be specific for CMV antigens.

The source material was PBMCs. This chain uses TRBV4-2 with TRBJ1-2; perhaps TRBD1 as D (5 bases). This TCR was sampled from a human donor in good health. The CDR3 region is CASMRGGENYGYTF. CDR3 in DNA: TGTGCCAGCATGAGGGGCGGGGAGAACTATGGCTACACCTTC.